The 31 T cell receptor beta chains presented below share a single source sample, sequenced in a study of technical replicates of blood from a few donors. The data were produced by immunoSEQ multiplex PCR, yet TCRdb's version contains in-frame clones alone and is incomplete. The repertoire holds 98,000 or so clones, almost 96% seen once, with less than 0.25% in the top ten. Material for sequencing was T cells isolated from PBMCs. These receptors were taken from a human donor in good health.

V gene TRBV11-2 combines with J gene TRBJ1-2; maybe TRBD1 (5 bases). The germline gives CDR1 SGHAT, CDR2 FQNNGV. This CDR3 comprises 14 residues. Trimming pared 0 bases from V and 4 bases from J, leaving 9 bases between. DNA for the CDR3: TGTGCCAGCAGCTTAGAATGGGGCGGCTATGGCTACACCTTC. Translation gives CASSLEWGGYGYTF.

The chain recombines TRBV19 with TRBJ2-1; 10 bases agree with TRBD1. Germline V gene data show CDR1 as LNHDA and CDR2 as SQIVND (reference sequence). This CDR3 region has 18 residues. J lost 2 bases, V lost 0 bases, and 7 bases had no gene match. Here the CDR3 DNA reads TGTGCCAGTAGTATAGACTGGATCGGGACAGGGGCCTACAATGAGCAGTTCTTC. Its protein product is CASSIDWIGTGAYNEQFF.

This clone showed up just once. The V gene is TRBV7-9, the J gene TRBJ2-3; TRBD2 aligns across 8 bases. The CDR3 has 16 residues. Germline CDR1 is SEHNR and CDR2 is FQNEAQ (reference sequence). J gave up 1 base and V 0 bases, and 3 bases lay outside the gene matches. The CDR3 reads CASSLAATSGTDTQYF. The CDR3 DNA follows: TGTGCCAGCAGCTTAGCGGCGACTAGCGGCACAGATACGCAGTATTTT. The complete variable domain, with remaining parts taken from reference TRBV7-9 and TRBJ2-3, reads DTGVSQNPRHKITKRGQNVTFRCDPISEHNRLYWYRQTLGQGPEFLTYFQNEAQLEKSRLLSDRFSAERPKGSFSTLEIQRTEQGDSAMYLCASSLAATSGTDTQYFGPGTRLTVL.

This chain connects TRBV27 to TRBJ1-4; no definite D call. V gave up 5 bases and J gave up 10 bases, with 20 bases separating them. This CDR3 region has 15 residues. Germline V gives CDR1 MNHEY, CDR2 SMNVEV (reference sequence). In DNA form, the CDR3 reads TGTGCCAGCAGTCCCTCGGACCGGGGAAGAGGAAAACTGTTTTTT. Translated: CASSPSDRGRGKLFF.

CDR3 residues: CASSLVLTSGSLEQYF. The DNA of the CDR3 is TGCGCCAGCAGCTTGGTATTGACTAGCGGTTCGTTAGAGCAGTACTTC. The V and J genes are TRBV5-1 and TRBJ2-7, with TRBD2 identical over 9 bases. With 0 bases clipped from V and 7 bases from J, the junction kept 11 bases outside the gene matches. Germline V lookup: CDR1 SGHRS, CDR2 YFSETQ. There are 16 residues in the CDR3. Full variable domain (missing parts from reference TRBV5-1 and TRBJ2-7): KAGVTQTPRYLIKTRGQQVTLSCSPISGHRSVSWYQQTPGQGLQFLFEYFSETQRNKGNFPGRFSGRQFSNSRSEMNVSTLELGDSALYLCASSLVLTSGSLEQYFGPGTRLTVT.

The CDR3 spells CSVEGAQPTSNEQFF. The CDR3 DNA follows: TGCAGCGTTGAAGGGGCACAGCCTACAAGCAATGAGCAGTTCTTC. The rearrangement links TRBV29-1 to TRBJ2-1; D call uncertain. The CDR3 consists of 15 residues. Germline loops: CDR1 SQVTM, CDR2 ANQGSEA. Trimming took off 1 base at V and 6 bases at J, with 16 bases between the two ends.

This chain uses TRBV18 with TRBJ2-1; D unresolved. The CDR3 length is 14 residues. Per germline, CDR1 KGHSH and CDR2 LQKENI. The germline V and J ends were trimmed by 5 bases and 5 bases, with 13 bases remaining between them. DNA for the CDR3: TGTGCCAGCTCAGGTCCCCTTGAGAACAATGAGCAGTTCTTC. Translation gives CASSGPLENNEQFF.

The chain couples TRBV13 to TRBJ2-1; 9 nucleotides line up with TRBD2. This CDR3 spans 17 amino acids. Germline CDR1 PRHDT, CDR2 FYEKMQ (reference sequence). The V gene end was trimmed by 0 bases and the J gene end by 1 base; junction bases not matched to a gene: 4. The chain's CDR3 is CASSLGLAGGSYNEQFF. DNA of the CDR3: TGTGCCAGCAGCTTAGGCCTCGCGGGGGGGTCCTACAATGAGCAGTTCTTC.

The genes are TRBV7-3 and TRBJ2-6; 16 bases map to TRBD2. V shed 4 bases, J shed 4 bases, and the junction held 7 bases outside the gene matches. Germline V lookup: CDR1 SGHTA, CDR2 FQGTGA. The CDR3 has 19 residues. CDR3 region: CASSSTGLAGGLGANVLTF. CDR3 DNA sequence: TGTGCCAGCAGCTCCACGGGACTAGCGGGGGGGCTCGGGGCCAACGTCCTGACTTTC.

The chain recombines TRBV6-5 with TRBJ2-7; 11 positions match TRBD2. Germline V gene sequence: CDR1 MNHEY, CDR2 SVGAGI. This CDR3 has 15 residues. V shed 0 bases and J 3 bases; nucleotides not matched to a gene: 1. As DNA, the CDR3 is TGTGCCAGCAGTTACTCTAGCGGGAGGGGCTACGAGCAGTACTTC. Its translation: CASSYSSGRGYEQYF.

This chain links TRBV7-9 with TRBJ1-5; a weak D match, TRBD1 (6 bases). Germline values: CDR1 SEHNR, CDR2 FQNEAQ (reference sequence). Trimming removed 5 bases at V and 1 base at J, with 15 bases between. The CDR3 contains 16 residues. CDR3 protein: CASSPLQGLSNQPQHF. In DNA, the CDR3 is TGTGCCAGCAGCCCGCTCCAGGGGTTGAGCAATCAGCCCCAGCATTTT.

This chain uses TRBV4-2 with TRBJ2-3; perhaps TRBD2 as D (6 bases). The CDR3 covers 16 residues. Trimming left V 0 bases short and J 4 bases short, with 14 bases between. CDR1 is LGHNA and CDR2 is YNFKEQ in the germline V gene. CDR3 nucleotides: TGTGCCAGCAGCCAAGATGGGGGACTTAGGGCAGATACGCAGTATTTT. Its translation: CASSQDGGLRADTQYF.

The rearrangement joins TRBV29-1 to TRBJ2-5, with D tentatively TRBD2 (6 bases). Germline CDR1 reads SQVTM; CDR2 reads ANQGSEA. There are 13 residues in the CDR3. V was cut by 6 bases and J by 1 base, with 12 bases left in between. The CDR3 is CSVREGGQETQYF. As DNA, the CDR3 is TGCAGCGTCCGCGAGGGAGGCCAAGAGACCCAGTACTTC.

This chain connects TRBV12-5 to TRBJ1-1, with TRBD1 identical over 7 bases. Trimming removed 2 bases from V and 4 bases from J; junction bases left unmatched: 16. The germline gives CDR1 LGHNT, CDR2 FRNRAP. The CDR3 has 18 residues. CDR3 residues: CASGLTRTGARGITEAFF. The CDR3 DNA sequence: TGTGCTAGTGGTTTGACCCGGACAGGTGCGAGGGGAATCACTGAAGCTTTCTTT.

The chain couples TRBV29-1 to TRBJ2-5; 8 nucleotides align to TRBD1. In germline, CDR1 is SQVTM, CDR2 ANQGSEA. The V and J ends lost 6 bases and 4 bases, in that order; junction bases with no gene match: 16. The CDR3 spans 16 residues. For the CDR3, the DNA is TGCAGCGTGGACGGTGACCTGACAGGGGATTTAGAGACCCAGTACTTC. It yields the protein CSVDGDLTGDLETQYF. Filled out from reference TRBV29-1 and TRBJ2-5, the complete variable domain reads SAVISQKPSRDICQRGTSLTIQCQVDSQVTMMFWYRQQPGQSLTLIATANQGSEATYESGFVIDKFPISRPNLTFSTLTVSNMSPEDSSIYLCSVDGDLTGDLETQYFGPGTRLLVL.

This rearrangement joins TRBV27 to TRBJ2-1; TRBD2 agrees at 11 bases. Trimming took 6 bases from V and 7 from J; bases not matched to a gene: 11. The length of the CDR3 is 16 residues. Germline-derived CDR1 and CDR2 are MNHEY and SMNVEV (reference sequence). CDR3 coding DNA: TGTGCCAGCAGCACTACTAGCGGGGGCACGATGAATGAGCAGTTCTTC. Amino acids: CASSTTSGGTMNEQFF.

J is TRBJ2-7 and V is TRBV10-3; D ambiguous. Germline V CDR1 and CDR2: ENHRY, SYGVKD. The V end was cut by 2 bases, the J end by 1 base, with 6 bases between. CDR3 length: 13 amino acids. DNA for the CDR3: TGTGCCATCAGTGAGCAGGATTCCTACGAGCAGTACTTC. Residues: CAISEQDSYEQYF.

CDR3 residues: CASSLFSLDLLSSNQPQHF. In DNA form, the CDR3 reads TGTGCCAGCAGCTTGTTCTCCTTGGACTTATTGAGTAGCAATCAGCCCCAGCATTTT. The V and J genes are TRBV5-6 and TRBJ1-5; the D is unclear. The germline V gene encodes CDR1 SGHDT and CDR2 YYEEEE. Between the trimmed V and J ends, which lost 1 base and 0 bases, there was a span of 20 bases. The CDR3 contains 19 residues.

The J gene is TRBJ1-5, the V gene TRBV19, with 7 bases identical to TRBD1. J was trimmed by 4 bases and V by 7 bases; bases with no gene match: 4. Germline V gene data show CDR1 as LNHDA and CDR2 as SQIVND (reference sequence). This CDR3 has 13 residues. The CDR3 sequence is CASNDRDNQPQHF. The CDR3 DNA is TGTGCCAGTAACGACAGGGATAATCAGCCCCAGCATTTT.

The gene calls are TRBV29-1 and TRBJ2-1; no firm D call. The CDR3 has 12 residues. The germline V gene has CDR1 SQVTM and CDR2 ANQGSEA. V shed 6 bases and J shed 7 bases, with 13 bases lying between them. In nucleotides, the CDR3 is TGCAGCGTCGTCCCAGAACTAAATGAGCAGTTCTTC. This encodes CSVVPELNEQFF.

J is TRBJ2-3 and V is TRBV5-1; D remains ambiguous. The CDR3 sequence is 12 residues long. From germline, CDR1 is SGHRS and CDR2 YFSETQ. The V end was cut by 2 bases, the J end by 3 bases, with 4 bases between. CDR3 residues: CASSFTTDTQYF. The DNA of the CDR3 is TGCGCCAGCAGCTTCACAACAGATACGCAGTATTTT.

The genes are TRBV15 and TRBJ2-1, with TRBD2 matching 15 bases. V trimming: 7 bases; J trimming: 5 bases; junction bases outside the gene matches: 12. This CDR3 has 18 residues. Germline CDR1 is LNHNV and CDR2 is YYDKDF (reference sequence). The CDR3 loop reads CATTPRTSGRAVDNEQFF. As DNA, the CDR3 is TGTGCCACCACCCCTCGGACTAGCGGGAGGGCCGTCGACAATGAGCAGTTCTTC.

The chain links TRBV7-9 to TRBJ2-3; TRBD1 matches at 8 bases. V was clipped by 6 bases and J by 6 bases; unmatched bases: 11. The germline CDR1 and CDR2 sequences are SEHNR and FQNEAQ (reference sequence). The CDR3 consists of 15 residues. The CDR3 DNA reads as TGTGCCAGCAGTACCTCCGAGACAGGGGCGGATACGCAGTATTTT. Amino acid sequence: CASSTSETGADTQYF.

CDR3 amino acids: CASSLPGTGFSSGANVLTF. CDR3 coding DNA: TGTGCCAGCAGCTTACCTGGGACAGGGTTCAGCTCTGGGGCCAACGTCCTGACTTTC. The rearrangement links TRBV7-8 to TRBJ2-6, with 9 bases fitting TRBD1. V lost 2 bases to trimming and J lost 0 bases; unmatched junction nucleotides: 8. Looked up from germline, CDR1 is SGHVS and CDR2 is FQNEAQ. There are 19 residues in the CDR3.

This chain joins TRBV28 and TRBJ2-5, with TRBD2 as a possible D gene (6 bases). The CDR3 is 14 residues long. Germline V lookup: CDR1 MDHEN, CDR2 SYDVKM. V lost 2 bases, J lost 5 bases, and 12 bases lay in between. The CDR3 DNA sequence: TGTGCCAGCAGTTTAGCGGGAAGAGTGGAGACCCAGTACTTC. Translation gives CASSLAGRVETQYF.

The chain recombines TRBV18 with TRBJ2-7; 9 bases agree with TRBD1. CDR1 is KGHSH, CDR2 LQKENI, per germline. The ends lost 1 base at V and 5 bases at J; junction bases unmatched: 3. The CDR3 is 14 residues long. The CDR3, as DNA: TGTGCCAGCTCACCACTGGACAGGGGTCACGAGCAGTACTTC. Translated: CASSPLDRGHEQYF.

This clone was found once. The chain combines TRBV30 with TRBJ1-2; 7 bases are shared with TRBD1. J was trimmed by 3 bases and V by 3 bases; bases with no gene match: 7. The germline CDR1 and CDR2 sequences are GTSNPN and SVGIG (reference sequence). CDR3 length equals 14 residues. This CDR3 reads CAWSFDREYYGYTF. CDR3 DNA: TGTGCCTGGAGCTTCGACAGGGAATACTATGGCTACACCTTC.

V gene TRBV5-1 combines with J gene TRBJ2-1; 9 bases match TRBD1. CDR1 is SGHRS and CDR2 is YFSETQ in the germline V gene. Losses at the gene ends were 2 bases for V and 2 bases for J; bases not matched to a gene: 2. The CDR3 has 15 amino acids. The CDR3 protein is CASSFGDRAYNEQFF. Here the CDR3 DNA reads TGCGCCAGCAGCTTTGGGGACAGGGCCTACAATGAGCAGTTCTTC.

DNA of the CDR3: TGTGCCAGCAGCTTAGAGGGGATTCAGCCCCAGCATTTT. Translation gives CASSLEGIQPQHF. This chain links TRBV7-9 with TRBJ1-5; a weak D match, TRBD1 (5 bases). Germline V gene data show CDR1 as SEHNR and CDR2 as FQNEAQ (reference sequence). Trimming shortened V by 1 base and J by 6 bases, and 7 bases separated the two germline ends. The CDR3 loop spans 13 amino acids.

This chain connects TRBV19 to TRBJ2-7, with 13 bases matching TRBD2. After removal of 9 bases from V and 7 bases from J, the junction contained 18 bases not matched to a gene. The CDR3 has 17 residues. CDR1 is LNHDA, CDR2 SQIVND, per germline (reference sequence). The CDR3 DNA sequence: TGTGCCAGCCAATCCCCGGGGACTAGCGGGAACCGCGGGGAGCAGTACTTC. Protein sequence: CASQSPGTSGNRGEQYF.

This chain connects TRBV20-1 to TRBJ1-1, with D tentatively TRBD1 (6 bases). CDR1 is DFQATT and CDR2 is SNEGSKA in the germline V gene (reference sequence). The CDR3 covers 11 residues. Trimming cost V 6 bases and J 11 bases, with 16 bases left between them. The DNA for the CDR3 is TGCAGTGCCAGCCCGACAGGCTTGGCTTTCTTT. It specifies CSASPTGLAFF.